Listed here are 25 T cell receptor beta chains from one sample, sequenced in a study of Graves' ophthalmopathy and Graves' hyperthyroidism. Amplified TCR beta CDR3 regions were obtained using RNA transcripts as template. A first-round RT-PCR used HTBI primers, followed by a second-round multiplex PCR. TCRdb independently ran MiXCR on the multiplex PCR reads; one entry per CDR3 protein. This table holds approximately 700,000 distinct CDR3 sequences, roughly 39% found once. The sequencing input was peripheral blood. Receptors were obtained from an adult man with Graves' ophthalmopathy.

The V call is TRBV5-1, the J call TRBJ2-7, with D hard to call. The germline V and J ends were trimmed by 0 bases and 2 bases, with 12 bases remaining between them. Germline values: CDR1 SGHRS, CDR2 YFSETQ. The CDR3 covers 15 residues. CDR3 DNA: TGCGCCAGCAGCTTGGTCACAGTGGGCACCTACGAGCAGTACTTC. Its protein product is CASSLVTVGTYEQYF.

This clonotype was seen a few times. The gene calls are TRBV7-9 and TRBJ1-1, with TRBD1 matching over 12 bases. Trimming at V came to 4 bases and at J to 7 bases, leaving 7 bases not matched to a gene. Germline CDR1 SEHNR, CDR2 FQNEAQ (reference sequence). This CDR3 is built from 15 residues. CDR3 sequence: CASSSQGQGAFEAFF. CDR3 DNA sequence: TGTGCCAGCAGCTCCCAGGGACAGGGGGCTTTTGAAGCTTTCTTT.

This clonotype was detected many times. The chain is built from TRBV2 and TRBJ1-6; possibly TRBD1 for D (5 bases). The CDR3 contains 15 residues. Between the trimmed V and J ends, which lost 6 bases and 10 bases, there was a span of 19 bases. Per germline, CDR1 SNHLY and CDR2 FYNNEI. CDR3 amino acids: CASREQVMGKSPLHF. For the CDR3, the DNA is TGTGCCAGCAGGGAACAGGTTATGGGGAAATCACCCCTCCACTTT. The entire variable domain, with the rest obtained from reference TRBV2 and TRBJ1-6, is as follows: EPEVTQTPSHQVTQMGQEVILRCVPISNHLYFYWYRQILGQKVEFLVSFYNNEISEKSEIFDDQFSVERPDGSNFTLKIRSTKLEDSAMYFCASREQVMGKSPLHFGNGTRLTVT.

This clonotype was seen a handful of times. The chain uses TRBV5-6 and TRBJ1-1; D uncertain. Germline loops: CDR1 SGHDT, CDR2 YYEEEE. CDR3 length equals 14 residues. V was pared by 0 bases and J by 0 bases, with 6 bases between. The CDR3 sequence is CASSLVRMNTEAFF. The CDR3 coding sequence is TGTGCCAGCAGCTTGGTTCGCATGAACACTGAAGCTTTCTTT.

V gene TRBV7-8 combines with J gene TRBJ2-1; either TRBD1 or TRBD2 may supply D (5 bases each). Germline CDR1 reads SGHVS; CDR2 reads FQNEAQ. This CDR3 comprises 15 residues. The V and J ends lost 5 bases and 6 bases respectively, with 17 bases between them. The CDR3 region has the DNA TGTGCCAGCAGCCGGGGTTTCGGGGACCCCAATGAGCAGTTCTTC. Translated, it gives CASSRGFGDPNEQFF.

Turning to this clonotype: The junction and the germline gene differ at one end; a read error may be behind it. The V gene is TRBV10-3, the J gene TRBJ2-6, with TRBD1 as a possible D gene (6 bases). Germline CDR1 and CDR2: ENHRY and SYGVKD. This CDR3 region has 13 residues. CDR3 sequence reads: CAISDLGANVLTF. CDR3 coding DNA: TGTGCCATCAGTGATTTGGGGGCTAACGTCCTGACTTTC.

Remarks on this clonotype: This sequence may be a read error, since a much larger clone differs from it by one base. The chain has TRBV5-1 and TRBJ1-2; a weak D match, TRBD1 (5 bases). Germline values: CDR1 SGHRS, CDR2 YFSETQ. This CDR3 has 14 residues. Between the trimmed V and J ends, which lost 4 bases and 4 bases, there was a span of 14 bases. This CDR3 is CASSPRQFPYGYTF. In nucleotides, the CDR3 is TGCGCCAGCAGCCCAAGACAGTTTCCCTATGGCTACACCTTC. Together with reference TRBV5-1 and TRBJ1-2, the CDR3 gives the full variable domain: KAGVTQTPRYLIKTRGQQVTLSCSPISGHRSVSWYQQTPGQGLQFLFEYFSETQRNKGNFPGRFSGRQFSNSRSEMNVSTLELGDSALYLCASSPRQFPYGYTFGSGTRLTVV.

This clonotype was observed at least ten times. The chain joins TRBV6-5 to TRBJ2-5; 7 bases are shared with TRBD2. The V segment lost 6 bases and the J segment 4 bases; nucleotides outside the gene matches: 8. CDR1 is MNHEY, CDR2 SVGAGI, per germline. The CDR3 is 14 amino acids. This CDR3 is CASRGGTALETQYF. CDR3 DNA: TGTGCCAGCAGGGGGGGGACGGCACTAGAGACCCAGTACTTC.

This chain joins TRBV7-8 and TRBJ2-2; D might be TRBD1 or TRBD2, each matching 6 bases. CDR1 and CDR2 (germline): SGHVS, FQNEAQ. Trimming pared 2 bases from V and 6 bases from J, leaving 16 bases between. The CDR3 consists of 16 residues. The DNA of the CDR3 is TGTGCCAGCAGCTTATCGAGAGGGGGGTTGCCCGGGGAGCTGTTTTTT. Translating gives CASSLSRGGLPGELFF. The complete variable domain, with remaining parts taken from reference TRBV7-8 and TRBJ2-2, reads GAGVSQSPRYKVAKRGQDVALRCDPISGHVSLFWYQQALGQGPEFLTYFQNEAQLDKSGLPSDRFFAERPEGSVSTLKIQRTQQEDSAVYLCASSLSRGGLPGELFFGEGSRLTVL.

The chain is built from TRBV15 and TRBJ1-2; TRBD1 is a possible D gene (6 bases). The germline CDR1 and CDR2 sequences are LNHNV and YYDKDF (reference sequence). Trimming pared 9 bases from V and 2 bases from J, leaving 16 bases between. The CDR3 loop spans 14 amino acids. The DNA of the CDR3 is TGTGCCACGAGGAGGCAGGGGAGGAACTATGGCTACACCTTC. Translation: CATRRQGRNYGYTF.

This clonotype was observed a handful of times. Germline and junction disagree at one end, which may indicate a read error. The rearrangement links TRBV10-3 to TRBJ1-6; D may be TRBD1 (5 bases). Germline CDR1 ENHRY, CDR2 SYGVKD. The CDR3 covers 15 residues. In nucleotides, the CDR3 is TGTGCCAGCAGTCCATCGGGACGGGTTAATTCACCCCTCCACTTT. Translation: CASSPSGRVNSPLHF.

This clonotype appeared a few times. The chain couples TRBV7-2 to TRBJ2-3; 7 bases line up with TRBD2. CDR3 length equals 16 residues. The germline V gene encodes CDR1 SGHTA and CDR2 FQGNSA. Germline trimming cut 5 bases from V and 2 bases from J; bases unmatched to any gene: 10. CDR3 amino acids: CASSPRRGGPTDTQYF. CDR3 nucleotide sequence: TGTGCCAGCAGCCCCAGACGCGGGGGACCCACAGATACGCAGTATTTT. Filled out from reference TRBV7-2 and TRBJ2-3, the complete variable domain reads GAGVSQSPSNKVTEKGKDVELRCDPISGHTALYWYRQSLGQGLEFLIYFQGNSAPDKSGLPSDRFSAERTGGSVSTLTIQRTQQEDSAVYLCASSPRRGGPTDTQYFGPGTRLTVL.

The chain is built from TRBV7-9 and TRBJ1-2; D not resolved. V was clipped by 6 bases and J by 8 bases, with 16 bases between them. The CDR3 totals 13 residues. Germline loops: CDR1 SEHNR, CDR2 FQNEAQ (reference sequence). The CDR3 here is CASSGEPSGGYTF. The DNA of the CDR3 is TGTGCCAGCAGTGGCGAGCCGTCGGGAGGCTACACCTTC.

This clonotype was picked up a small number of times. The chain has TRBV5-1 and TRBJ2-5; 7 nucleotides match TRBD2. The V and J ends lost 6 bases and 3 bases, in that order; junction bases with no gene match: 20. The CDR3 totals 18 residues. CDR1 is SGHRS, CDR2 YFSETQ, per germline. CDR3 loop: CASTGGPPSGPREETQYF. The CDR3 DNA reads TGCGCCAGCACCGGGGGTCCGCCTAGCGGTCCGCGTGAAGAGACCCAGTACTTC.

This clonotype was seen many times. The chain combines TRBV4-1 with TRBJ1-3; D unresolved. V lost 2 bases, J lost 0 bases, and 8 bases lay in between. This CDR3 has 15 amino acids. Germline CDR1 reads MGHRA; CDR2 reads YSYEKL. The DNA of the CDR3 is TGCGCCAGCAGCCAATTGATGATCTCTGGAAACACCATATATTTT. It yields the protein CASSQLMISGNTIYF.

The table lists this clonotype with a few counts. This chain uses TRBV2 with TRBJ2-3, with 10 bases that match TRBD2. The CDR3 spans 15 residues. CDR1 SNHLY and CDR2 FYNNEI come from the germline V gene. J lost 5 bases, V lost 7 bases, and 9 bases had no gene match. In nucleotides, the CDR3 is TGTGCCAGCACCCTCCTAGCGGGGGCGGGAGATACGCAGTATTTT. Translating it yields CASTLLAGAGDTQYF.

The chain is built from TRBV24-1 and TRBJ2-5; D is uncertain. Germline V gene sequence: CDR1 KGHDR, CDR2 SFDVKD. CDR3 length: 13 residues. The germline V and J ends were trimmed by 5 bases and 5 bases, with 11 bases remaining between them. CDR3 DNA: TGTGCCACCAGTGCTGGACGTCGGGAGACCCAGTACTTC. Translation gives CATSAGRRETQYF.

In its sample, this clonotype was seen many times. This chain links TRBV20-1 with TRBJ1-6; D is undetermined. From germline, CDR1 is DFQATT and CDR2 SNEGSKA (reference sequence). CDR3 size: 13 residues. The ends were cut back, 6 bases at V and 8 bases at J, with 14 bases in the middle. CDR3 DNA: TGCAGTGCCACGGGGAGGGAGTATTCACCCCTCCACTTT. It yields the protein CSATGREYSPLHF.

At least ten counts were recorded for this clonotype. V gene TRBV4-1 combines with J gene TRBJ1-2; D unresolved. The CDR3 covers 12 residues. Germline V gives CDR1 MGHRA, CDR2 YSYEKL. Trimming shortened V by 0 bases and J by 12 bases, and 11 bases separated the two germline ends. The CDR3 here is CASSQDYATNTF. The CDR3 DNA reads TGCGCCAGCAGCCAAGATTATGCCACCAACACCTTC.

This chain links TRBV2 with TRBJ2-7, with D perhaps TRBD2 (6 bases). The germline V and J ends were trimmed by 4 bases and 4 bases, with 17 bases remaining between them. Germline V CDR1 and CDR2: SNHLY, FYNNEI. The CDR3 runs to 15 residues. CDR3 DNA: TGTGCCAGCAGTGGAGGCGGGGCCGAGAGATACGAGCAGTACTTC. Translated, it gives CASSGGGAERYEQYF.

This clonotype was counted ten times or more. In DNA, the CDR3 is TGTGCCAGCAGACCACAAGGGGGTGAAAAACTGTTTTTT. It translates to CASRPQGGEKLFF. The V and J genes are TRBV12-3 or TRBV12-4 and TRBJ1-4; D is perhaps TRBD1 (6 bases). Trimming stripped 6 bases from V and 7 bases from J, with 12 bases between. This CDR3 region has 13 residues.

This clonotype has more than one count but fewer than ten. V is TRBV28 and J is TRBJ1-5; 9 bases map to TRBD1. Germline V gene sequence: CDR1 MDHEN, CDR2 SYDVKM. This CDR3 has 15 amino acids. The junction had 8 bases not matched to a gene; V was cut back by 6 bases and J by 5 bases. The CDR3 DNA reads TGTGCCAGCAGGACCGGACAGGGGTTCGATCAGCCCCAGCATTTT. Translated, it gives CASRTGQGFDQPQHF.

On this clonotype itself: A much larger clone sits a single nucleotide away, making a read error possible. No conserved phenylalanine or tryptophan ends this CDR3, so it is likely a read error. This chain links TRBV13 with TRBJ2-7; 10 bases line up with TRBD1. The CDR3 length is 13 residues. The germline CDR1 and CDR2 sequences are PRHDT and FYEKMQ (reference sequence). The ends lost 3 bases at V and 7 bases at J; junction bases unmatched: 3. In DNA, the CDR3 is TGTGCCAGCAGCTTCGGGACAGGGGATGAGCAGTACCTC. It translates to CASSFGTGDEQYL.

The chain couples TRBV7-9 to TRBJ2-6, with TRBD1 identical over 10 bases. The germline gives CDR1 SEHNR, CDR2 FQNEAQ (reference sequence). J was trimmed by 8 bases and V by 3 bases; bases with no gene match: 1. CDR3 length: 14 amino acids. CDR3 sequence: CASSLTGGTNVLTF. In DNA form, the CDR3 reads TGTGCCAGCAGCTTGACAGGGGGCACCAACGTCCTGACTTTC. Together with reference TRBV7-9 and TRBJ2-6, the CDR3 gives the full variable domain: DTGVSQNPRHKITKRGQNVTFRCDPISEHNRLYWYRQTLGQGPEFLTYFQNEAQLEKSRLLSDRFSAERPKGSFSTLEIQRTEQGDSAMYLCASSLTGGTNVLTFGAGSRLTVL.

This clonotype has a count of ten or more. The chain recombines TRBV12-3 or TRBV12-4 with TRBJ1-6; D gene unclear. Trimming left V 7 bases short and J 7 bases short, with 20 bases between. This CDR3 region has 16 residues. The CDR3 DNA sequence: TGTGCCAGCACCCTTCTTGGGTTAGCACACAATTCACCCCTCCACTTT. Protein product: CASTLLGLAHNSPLHF.